A selection of T cell receptor beta chains follows, all from one sample in a study of blood T cell repertoires in COVID-19. This table comes from immunoSEQ multiplex PCR, and its TCRdb copy is limited to in-frame clones, with some not included. The sample contains about 48,000 clones, roughly nine tenths of which appear only once. The sequenced sample consisted of peripheral blood. The receptors were sampled from an older man with acute or convalescent COVID-19. Both conserved end residues are part of each CDR3. Fields, in order: clone size, D gene, J gene, V gene, CDR3 DNA, CDR3 protein. D genes are given only for firm matches. Expanded clones get a size class; other rows say once, few or many, or leave the size out.

few,TRBD1,TRBJ2-7,TRBV12-5,TGTGCTAGTGGTAGTCCCCCGGGACAGCTCTACGAGCAGTACTTC,CASGSPPGQLYEQYF
.,TRBD1,TRBJ2-1,TRBV6-2/TRBV6-3,TGTGCCAGCAGCCCGGGACAGGGCGGCTTCAATGAGCAGTTCTTC,CASSPGQGGFNEQFF
.,TRBD1,TRBJ1-5,TRBV30,TGTGCCTGGAGTGCCGGGACAGGCTACAATCAGCCCCAGCATTTT,CAWSAGTGYNQPQHF
.,TRBD2,TRBJ2-3,TRBV7-9,TGTGCCAGCAGCCCCACACTAGCGGCGGGAGGAAATACGCAGTATTTT,CASSPTLAAGGNTQYF
.,.,TRBJ1-2,TRBV6-1,TGTGCCAGCAGTGAAGGTTGGGCTGGCTACACCTTC,CASSEGWAGYTF
.,.,TRBJ2-1,TRBV28,TGTGCCAGCAGTTTATGGCCCCAACAGGTTTCCTACAATGAGCAGTTCTTC,CASSLWPQQVSYNEQFF
once,TRBD1,TRBJ2-5,TRBV18,TGTGCCAGCTCACCTTTGACAGGGGCTCTGGAGACCCAGTACTTC,CASSPLTGALETQYF
.,TRBD1,TRBJ2-3,TRBV5-4,TGTGCCAGCAGCCTAGGACAGGGGACCGCTAGCACAGATACGCAGTATTTT,CASSLGQGTASTDTQYF
.,.,TRBJ2-3,TRBV11-2,TGTGCCAGCAGCATAAAGAGCGGAGGTGGCACAGATACGCAGTATTTT,CASSIKSGGGTDTQYF
.,TRBD2,TRBJ2-5,TRBV6-2/TRBV6-3,TGTGCCAGCAGTGACCTCTCTAGCGGGGGGCTCAATTCCCAGTACTTC,CASSDLSSGGLNSQYF
.,.,TRBJ2-5,TRBV6-5,TGTGCCAGCAGTCGTGTTGAGCGGGAGACCCAGTACTTC,CASSRVERETQYF
.,.,TRBJ1-1,TRBV6-5,TGTGCCAGCAGGTACGGACAGCCGTCTAGTGAAGCTTTCTTT,CASRYGQPSSEAFF
.,.,TRBJ2-1,TRBV12-5,TGTGCTAGTGGTTTTAGCACAAATGAGCAGTTCTTC,CASGFSTNEQFF
.,TRBD2,TRBJ2-3,TRBV5-1,TGCGCCAGCAGCTTCACAACTAGCGGGGGCCTTGATACGCAGTATTTT,CASSFTTSGGLDTQYF
.,.,TRBJ1-3,TRBV4-2,TGTGCCAGCAGCCAAGATGCGGGGGCGGAAAACACCATATATTTT,CASSQDAGAENTIYF
few,.,TRBJ1-6,TRBV28,TGTGCCAGCAGTCCACTCCGGGGGGGTGTGGACAATTCACCCCTCCACTTT,CASSPLRGGVDNSPLHF
.,.,TRBJ1-2,TRBV9,TGTGCCAGCAGCGCATCGGGTGGAGGCTACACCTTC,CASSASGGGYTF
once,TRBD1,TRBJ1-2,TRBV7-6,TGTGCCAGCAGCCAAGACAGGGGGCGTTACTATGGCTACACCTTC,CASSQDRGRYYGYTF
.,.,TRBJ1-2,TRBV7-9,TGTGCCAGCAGCTCCCTACTAAGGCGGGACGGCGATGGCTACACCTTC,CASSSLLRRDGDGYTF
.,TRBD1,TRBJ1-4,TRBV27,TGTGCCAGCAGTTTATCTGGACAGGGGGCATTAGGTCCAAATGAAAAACTGTTTTTT,CASSLSGQGALGPNEKLFF
.,TRBD1,TRBJ1-2,TRBV6-5,TGTGCCAGCAGCTTCTATCCGGGACAGGCTGCCGGCTACACCTTC,CASSFYPGQAAGYTF
.,TRBD1,TRBJ2-6,TRBV5-1,TGCGCCAGCAGCTGGGGAGACAGGGCTACCTCTGGGGCCAACGTCCTGACTTTC,CASSWGDRATSGANVLTF
.,TRBD1,TRBJ1-1,TRBV28,TGTGCCAGCAGCCTACAGGGGGGCACTGAAGCTTTCTTT,CASSLQGGTEAFF
few,TRBD1,TRBJ2-7,TRBV6-5,TGTGCCAGCAGTTATAGGAGACAGGGCTTAGACGAGCAGTACTTC,CASSYRRQGLDEQYF
.,.,TRBJ2-3,TRBV7-9,TGTGCCAGCAGCACAGGGACATCGGATACGCAGTATTTT,CASSTGTSDTQYF
.,.,TRBJ1-5,TRBV6-6,TGTGCCAGCAGTTACCAGAATAGCAATCAGCCCCAGCATTTT,CASSYQNSNQPQHF
.,.,TRBJ2-2,TRBV29-1,TGCAGCGTTGAAGGGTCGGGGTTGGAGCTGTTTTTT,CSVEGSGLELFF
.,TRBD1,TRBJ2-6,TRBV19,TGTGCCACCGCGGACAGGGGGGGAACTGGGGCCAACGTCCTGACTTTC,CATADRGGTGANVLTF
.,TRBD1,TRBJ2-1,TRBV6-2/TRBV6-3,TGTGCCAGCAGTGTACAGGGGGAAGGGTACAATGAGCAGTTCTTC,CASSVQGEGYNEQFF
.,TRBD2,TRBJ2-3,TRBV7-3,TGTGCCAGCAGCTTAGCGTCGCGGGGGGGCGTAGGGAGCACAGATACGCAGTATTTT,CASSLASRGGVGSTDTQYF
few,.,TRBJ1-1,TRBV6-2/TRBV6-3,TGTGCCAGCAGTACTCGGACAGTCGCTTTCTTT,CASSTRTVAFF
.,TRBD1,TRBJ2-1,TRBV30,TGTGCCTGGATGGACAGGGGGCGCAGGGAGGAGTACAATGAGCAGTTCTTC,CAWMDRGRREEYNEQFF
.,TRBD1,TRBJ2-5,TRBV4-2,TGTGCCAGCAGCCGGGACAGGGGGCAAGAGACCCAGTACTTC,CASSRDRGQETQYF
.,TRBD2,TRBJ2-3,TRBV25-1,TGTGCCAGCAGTGAAAATTTCCCGGGAGGGGATAGCACAGATACGCAGTATTTT,CASSENFPGGDSTDTQYF
.,TRBD2,TRBJ2-7,TRBV24-1,TGTGCCACGTTCCTGTCTGGGCAGAAAAGCGGGGGGATTAACTACGAGCAGTACTTC,CATFLSGQKSGGINYEQYF
few,TRBD1,TRBJ1-1,TRBV6-2/TRBV6-3,TGTGCCAGCAGTTGGCGGACAGGGAGGTCTACCACTGAAGCTTTCTTT,CASSWRTGRSTTEAFF
.,.,TRBJ1-2,TRBV6-2/TRBV6-3,TGTGCCAGCAGTTACTACTCTAGTGGCTACACCTTC,CASSYYSSGYTF
.,.,TRBJ1-2,TRBV14,TGTGCCAGCAGCCAAGTTGGGGGGGACGGCTATGGCTACACCTTC,CASSQVGGDGYGYTF
few,TRBD1,TRBJ1-2,TRBV14,TGTGCCAGCAGCGGAACAGGGGGCTGGGGCTATGGCTACACCTTC,CASSGTGGWGYGYTF
.,.,TRBJ2-3,TRBV15,TGTGCCACCAGCCAAGCCGAGTGGCAGGGCTTCACAGATACGCAGTATTTT,CATSQAEWQGFTDTQYF
.,.,TRBJ2-1,TRBV21-1,TGTGCCAGCAGCAAAGAAAGTGGCCTTTGTATACGGGACAGAGGCTCCTACAATGAGCAGTTCTTC,CASSKESGLCIRDRGSYNEQFF
.,.,TRBJ1-6,TRBV30,TGTGCCTGGAGGAGGGGGGGAAGCTCCTATAATTCACCCCTCCACTTT,CAWRRGGSSYNSPLHF
once,TRBD1,TRBJ1-5,TRBV11-2,TGTGCCAGCAGCCGGGACAGGGCAGTAGGGCAGCCCCAGCATTTT,CASSRDRAVGQPQHF
.,.,TRBJ2-1,TRBV10-3,TGTGCCATCAGTCAGGACTTGGGCTCCTACAATGAGCAGTTCTTC,CAISQDLGSYNEQFF